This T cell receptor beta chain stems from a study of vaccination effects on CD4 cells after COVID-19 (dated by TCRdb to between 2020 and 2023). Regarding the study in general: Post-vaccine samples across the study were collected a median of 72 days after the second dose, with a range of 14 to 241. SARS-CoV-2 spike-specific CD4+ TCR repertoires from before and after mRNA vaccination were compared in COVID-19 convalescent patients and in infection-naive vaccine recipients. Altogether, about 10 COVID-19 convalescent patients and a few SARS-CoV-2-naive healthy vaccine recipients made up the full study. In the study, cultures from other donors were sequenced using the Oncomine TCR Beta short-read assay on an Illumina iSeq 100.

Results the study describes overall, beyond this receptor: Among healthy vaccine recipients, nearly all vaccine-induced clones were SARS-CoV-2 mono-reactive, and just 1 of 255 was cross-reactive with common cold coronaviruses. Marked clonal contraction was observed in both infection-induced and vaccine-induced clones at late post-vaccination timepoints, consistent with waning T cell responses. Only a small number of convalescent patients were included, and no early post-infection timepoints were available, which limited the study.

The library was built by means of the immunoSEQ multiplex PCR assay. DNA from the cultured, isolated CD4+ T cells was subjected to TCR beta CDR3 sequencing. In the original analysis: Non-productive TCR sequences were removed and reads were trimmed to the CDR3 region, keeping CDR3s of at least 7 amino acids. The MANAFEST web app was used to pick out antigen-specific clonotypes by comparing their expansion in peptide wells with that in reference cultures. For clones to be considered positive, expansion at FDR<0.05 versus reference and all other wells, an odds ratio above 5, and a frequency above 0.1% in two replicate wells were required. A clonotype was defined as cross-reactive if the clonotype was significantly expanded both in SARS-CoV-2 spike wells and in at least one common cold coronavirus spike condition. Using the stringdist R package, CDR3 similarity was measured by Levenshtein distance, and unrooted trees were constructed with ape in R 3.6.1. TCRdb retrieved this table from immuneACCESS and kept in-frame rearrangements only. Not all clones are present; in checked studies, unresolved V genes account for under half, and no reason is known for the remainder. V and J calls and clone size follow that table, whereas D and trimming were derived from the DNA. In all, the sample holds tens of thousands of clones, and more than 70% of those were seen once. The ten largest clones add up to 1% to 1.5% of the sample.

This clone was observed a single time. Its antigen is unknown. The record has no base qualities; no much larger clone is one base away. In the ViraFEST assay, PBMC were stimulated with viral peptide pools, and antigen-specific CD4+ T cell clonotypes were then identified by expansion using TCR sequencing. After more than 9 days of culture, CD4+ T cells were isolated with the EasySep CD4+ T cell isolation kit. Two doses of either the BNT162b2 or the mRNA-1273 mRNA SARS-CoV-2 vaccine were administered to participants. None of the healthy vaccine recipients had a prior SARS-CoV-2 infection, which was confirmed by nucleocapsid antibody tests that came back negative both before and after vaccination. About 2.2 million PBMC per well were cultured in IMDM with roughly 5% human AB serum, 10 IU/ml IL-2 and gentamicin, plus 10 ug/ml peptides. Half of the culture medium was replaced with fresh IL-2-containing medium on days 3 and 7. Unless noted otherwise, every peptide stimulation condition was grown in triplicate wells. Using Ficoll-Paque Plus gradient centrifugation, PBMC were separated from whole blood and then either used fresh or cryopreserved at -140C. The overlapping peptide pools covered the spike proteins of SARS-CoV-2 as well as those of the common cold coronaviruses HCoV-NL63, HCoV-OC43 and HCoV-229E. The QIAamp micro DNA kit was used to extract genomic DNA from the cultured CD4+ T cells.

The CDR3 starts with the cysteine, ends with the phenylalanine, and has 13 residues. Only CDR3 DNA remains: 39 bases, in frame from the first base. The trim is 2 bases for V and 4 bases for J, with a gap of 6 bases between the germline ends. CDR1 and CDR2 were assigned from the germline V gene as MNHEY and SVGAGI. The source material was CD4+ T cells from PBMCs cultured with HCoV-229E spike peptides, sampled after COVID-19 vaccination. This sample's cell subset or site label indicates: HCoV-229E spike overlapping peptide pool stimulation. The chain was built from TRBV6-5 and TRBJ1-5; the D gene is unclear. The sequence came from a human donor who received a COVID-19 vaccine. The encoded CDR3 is CASSYDPNQPQHF. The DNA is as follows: TGTGCCAGCAGTTACGACCCAAATCAGCCCCAGCATTTT.